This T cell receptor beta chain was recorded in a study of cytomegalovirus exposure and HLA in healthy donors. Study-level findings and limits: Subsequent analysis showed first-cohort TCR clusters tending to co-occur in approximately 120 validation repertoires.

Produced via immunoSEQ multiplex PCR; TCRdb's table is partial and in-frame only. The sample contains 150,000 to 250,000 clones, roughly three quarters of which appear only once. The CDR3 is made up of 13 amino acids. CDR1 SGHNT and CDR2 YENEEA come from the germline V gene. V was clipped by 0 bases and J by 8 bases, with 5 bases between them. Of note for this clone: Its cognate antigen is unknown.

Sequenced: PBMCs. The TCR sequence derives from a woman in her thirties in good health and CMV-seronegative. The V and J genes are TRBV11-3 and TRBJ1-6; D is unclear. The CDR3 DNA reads TGTGCCAGCAGCTTAGATAGTGATTCACCCCTCCACTTT. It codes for CASSLDSDSPLHF.